This TCR beta chain comes out of a study of T cell clonotyping in hematopoietic cell transplantation. CDR1 and CDR2 from the germline V gene are MGHRA and YSYEKL. The CDR3 consists of 15 residues. The ends were cut back, 4 bases at V and 0 bases at J, with 7 bases in the middle. Time point of the sample: recipient sample about 28 days before transplant, after cytoreduction. Blood collection times were about day -28 and days 30, 100, 180 posttransplant. Comments on this clone: Antigen specificity is unknown.

Study results and caveats: Higher Inverse Simpson Index values in graft donor and pretransplant recipient predicted broader posttransplant TCR diversity. Few recipient clonotypes overlapped donors; over 95% were de novo at given depth.

Here immunoSEQ multiplex PCR was the method, and the copy in TCRdb shows in-frame clones only, minus some. The sample shows 45,000 or so clones, approximately 80% of them seen only once. This receptor was identified in a man aged 60-69 years with myelodysplastic syndrome. Some clones in this sample may be carry-over from other donors' samples. Sequences were derived from peripheral blood mononuclear cells, sampled before stem cell transplant. V is TRBV4-1 and J is TRBJ1-6; possibly TRBD1 for D (5 bases). For the CDR3, the DNA is TGCGCCAGCAGCCCTGACAGCTCCTATAATTCACCCCTCCACTTT. Residues: CASSPDSSYNSPLHF.